The 22 T cell receptor beta chains below were found in one sample sequenced in a study of identical twins. TCRdb used MiXCR to reprocess the 5' RACE reads, holding one entry per CDR3 protein. The sample includes some 690,000 distinct CDR3 sequences, about 20% of them seen just once. These data were also filed under a second study, of T cells expressing NK-cell markers.

The specimen sequenced was PBMCs. These receptors were obtained from a young woman in good health.

This clonotype has just a few counts. The J gene is TRBJ2-1, the V gene TRBV5-1; 12 positions agree with TRBD2. After removal of 0 bases from V and 8 bases from J, the junction contained 12 bases not matched to a gene. The CDR3 length is 18 residues. The germline gives CDR1 SGHRS, CDR2 YFSETQ. The CDR3: CASSLAGLAGGIPDEQFF. The CDR3 DNA is TGCGCCAGCAGCTTGGCCGGCCTAGCGGGAGGGATTCCGGATGAGCAGTTCTTC.

The rearrangement links TRBV6-1 to TRBJ1-5; D might be TRBD1 (5 bases). Germline loops: CDR1 MNHNS, CDR2 SASEGT. The CDR3 sequence is 15 residues long. V lost 8 bases, J lost 7 bases, and 21 bases lay in between. As DNA, the CDR3 is TGTGCCAGCCGGCCTCCGGGGGGGGAAGGACAGCCCCAGCATTTT. Translation: CASRPPGGEGQPQHF.

This chain uses TRBV29-1 with TRBJ1-2; D remains ambiguous. V was trimmed by 0 bases and J by 6 bases, leaving 8 bases between them. The CDR3 loop spans 12 amino acids. The germline CDR1 and CDR2 sequences are SQVTM and ANQGSEA. CDR3 protein: CSVEDMGDGYTF. The CDR3 DNA reads TGCAGCGTTGAAGATATGGGAGATGGCTACACCTTC. The whole variable domain, remainder taken from reference TRBV29-1 and TRBJ1-2, is SAVISQKPSRDICQRGTSLTIQCQVDSQVTMMFWYRQQPGQSLTLIATANQGSEATYESGFVIDKFPISRPNLTFSTLTVSNMSPEDSSIYLCSVEDMGDGYTFGSGTRLTVV.

This clonotype appeared a few times. The rearrangement uses TRBV6-2 or TRBV6-3 and TRBJ1-5; D not certain. Trimming took off 1 base at V and 4 bases at J, with 2 bases between the two ends. Per germline, CDR1 MNHEY and CDR2 SVGEGT. CDR3 length: 12 residues. The CDR3 DNA sequence: TGTGCCAGCAGTTACTTTAATCAGCCCCAGCATTTT. This encodes CASSYFNQPQHF.

This clonotype came up a few times. The chain couples TRBV7-9 to TRBJ2-1; TRBD1 matches 8 bases. The CDR3 length is 14 residues. The J segment lost 9 bases and the V segment lost 1 base, leaving 5 bases of the junction unmatched. Germline CDR1 SEHNR, CDR2 FQNEAQ (reference sequence). CDR3 nucleotide sequence: TGTGCCAGCAGCTTAGTCCAGGGGGCGAGTGAGCAGTTCTTC. Protein sequence: CASSLVQGASEQFF.

This clonotype was counted between two and nine times. The chain recombines TRBV4-3 with TRBJ2-1; TRBD2 is a possible D gene (7 bases). The CDR3 extends over 15 amino acids. V was pared by 1 base and J by 7 bases, with 14 bases between. In germline, CDR1 is LGHNA, CDR2 YSLEER. The CDR3: CASSQGGGLANEQFF. The CDR3 bases are TGCGCCAGCAGCCAAGGGGGGGGGCTAGCGAATGAGCAGTTCTTC.

V and J are TRBV5-1 and TRBJ1-5; tentative D call: TRBD1 (5 bases). CDR1 is SGHRS and CDR2 is YFSETQ in the germline V gene. Trimming removed 2 bases from V and 6 bases from J, with 9 bases in between. This CDR3 contains 13 residues. Written as DNA, the CDR3 is TGCGCCAGCAGCTTCGAGGGGATTCAGCCCCAGCATTTT. Encoded protein: CASSFEGIQPQHF.

This chain uses TRBV29-1 with TRBJ2-7, with D tentatively TRBD2 (5 bases). Trimming pared 4 bases from V and 0 bases from J, leaving 10 bases between. Germline V gene sequence: CDR1 SQVTM, CDR2 ANQGSEA. The CDR3 has 13 residues. In DNA, the CDR3 is TGCAGCGTTGCGGAAGGGAGCTCCTACGAGCAGTACTTC. It translates to CSVAEGSSYEQYF.

J is TRBJ2-5 and V is TRBV20-1; the D is unclear. Germline V lookup: CDR1 DFQATT, CDR2 SNEGSKA (reference sequence). The V gene lost 4 bases and the J gene lost 5 bases, with 17 bases spanning the gap. This CDR3 spans 14 amino acids. CDR3: CSATLPSRRETQYF. The DNA for the CDR3 is TGCAGTGCTACACTACCCTCACGACGGGAGACCCAGTACTTC.

In its sample, this clonotype was seen a few times. The J gene is TRBJ1-4, the V gene TRBV20-1, with D perhaps TRBD1 (5 bases). Trimming took 1 base from V and 13 from J, leaving 16 bases between them. CDR3 length equals 13 residues. Germline CDR1 reads DFQATT; CDR2 reads SNEGSKA (reference sequence). The CDR3 nucleotides read TGCAGTGCTAGAGCGCCGTCGGGGGGTGGACTGTTTTTT. Amino acids: CSARAPSGGGLFF.

The rearrangement links TRBV3-1 to TRBJ2-5; D is possibly TRBD1 (5 bases). The V gene lost 0 bases and the J gene lost 0 bases, with 11 bases spanning the gap. Germline V gene lookup returns CDR1 LGHDT and CDR2 YNNKEL (reference sequence). This CDR3 is 16 amino acids long. Here the CDR3 DNA reads TGTGCCAGCAGCCAAGATCTAGTAGGGGACCAAGAGACCCAGTACTTC. Translated: CASSQDLVGDQETQYF.

This clonotype came up a few times. The CDR3 coding sequence is TGTGCCAGCAGCTTATTTGCTGGGACTAGCGGGAGCTCCTACAATGAGCAGTTCTTC. Translated, it gives CASSLFAGTSGSSYNEQFF. The chain couples TRBV11-2 to TRBJ2-1; 14 nucleotides agree with TRBD2. Germline V gives CDR1 SGHAT, CDR2 FQNNGV. Trimming removed 2 bases from V and 0 bases from J; junction bases left unmatched: 6. The CDR3 totals 19 residues.

V usage is TRBV5-1 and J usage is TRBJ2-7; 8 bases fit TRBD2. The V segment lost 4 bases and the J segment 0 bases; nucleotides outside the gene matches: 3. The CDR3 covers 14 residues. Looked up from germline, CDR1 is SGHRS and CDR2 is YFSETQ. In DNA form, the CDR3 reads TGCGCCAGCAGCAGGCGGGAGGACTCCTACGAGCAGTACTTC. Its translation is CASSRREDSYEQYF.

The chain has TRBV20-1 and TRBJ1-1, with TRBD1 identical over 7 bases. The V segment lost 6 bases and the J segment 0 bases; nucleotides outside the gene matches: 10. The CDR3 runs 15 residues. The germline V gene has CDR1 DFQATT and CDR2 SNEGSKA (reference sequence). The CDR3 here is CSAKGQRLMNTEAFF. CDR3 DNA sequence: TGCAGTGCCAAGGGACAGCGCCTAATGAACACTGAAGCTTTCTTT.

This clonotype has just a few counts. V usage is TRBV4-3 and J usage is TRBJ2-5; 7 nucleotides line up with TRBD1. Germline trimming cut 4 bases from V and 4 bases from J; bases unmatched to any gene: 12. CDR3 length: 16 residues. CDR1 is LGHNA and CDR2 is YSLEER in the germline V gene. CDR3 loop: CASSRGTASAGETQYF. Written as DNA, the CDR3 is TGCGCCAGCAGCCGAGGGACAGCCTCAGCCGGAGAGACCCAGTACTTC.

The chain recombines TRBV9 with TRBJ2-1, with 10 bases fitting TRBD2. Germline V lookup: CDR1 SGDLS, CDR2 YYNGEE. The CDR3 is 16 residues long. V lost 0 bases and J lost 6; bases outside the gene matches: 6. CDR3 region: CASSVAWLAGANEQFF. The DNA of the CDR3 is TGTGCCAGCAGCGTAGCTTGGCTAGCGGGGGCCAATGAGCAGTTCTTC.

There are a few counts of this clonotype. The chain links TRBV5-1 to TRBJ2-7; D may be TRBD1 (6 bases). Germline V CDR1 and CDR2: SGHRS, YFSETQ. There are 13 residues in the CDR3. Trimming took 4 bases from V and 3 from J, leaving 11 bases between them. For the CDR3, the DNA is TGCGCCAGCAGCGTGGACAGCAACTACGAGCAGTACTTC. This codes for CASSVDSNYEQYF.

This clonotype was seen a handful of times. The chain carries TRBV4-3 and TRBJ1-4; D uncertain. Germline CDR1 and CDR2: LGHNA and YSLEER. Trimming removed 1 base at V and 4 bases at J, with 10 bases between. The CDR3 is 15 residues long. The CDR3 region is CASSQGKGFNEKLFF. DNA of the CDR3: TGCGCCAGCAGCCAAGGGAAAGGATTTAATGAAAAACTGTTTTTT.

The genes are TRBV7-9 and TRBJ2-7; D unresolved. This CDR3 has 12 residues. Per germline, CDR1 SEHNR and CDR2 FQNEAQ (reference sequence). Trimming took off 3 bases at V and 5 bases at J, with 8 bases between the two ends. CDR3 sequence (DNA): TGTGCCAGCAGCTTGGGCCTGAACGAGCAGTACTTC. Its protein is CASSLGLNEQYF.

The chain uses TRBV6-2 or TRBV6-3 and TRBJ1-3; D remains ambiguous. Germline-derived CDR1 and CDR2 are MNHEY and SVGEGT. Trimming cost V 4 bases and J 4 bases, with 11 bases left between them. The CDR3 length is 14 residues. This CDR3 is CASSSRWYGNTIYF. CDR3 nucleotide sequence: TGTGCCAGCAGTTCGAGGTGGTACGGAAACACCATATATTTT.

The sample holds a few counts of this clonotype. This chain connects TRBV7-7 to TRBJ2-2, with 7 positions matching TRBD1. CDR3 length: 15 amino acids. The ends lost 1 base at V and 4 bases at J; junction bases unmatched: 3. Per the germline V gene, CDR1 is SSHAT and CDR2 is FNYEAQ (reference sequence). CDR3 protein: CASSLETGSTGELFF. Here the CDR3 DNA reads TGTGCCAGCAGCTTAGAGACAGGGAGCACCGGGGAGCTGTTTTTT.

In this sample, this clonotype turned up a few times. The chain combines TRBV7-2 with TRBJ1-2, with a possible D match to TRBD1 (5 bases). The length of the CDR3 is 16 residues. Germline V gene lookup returns CDR1 SGHTA and CDR2 FQGNSA. Trimming stripped 0 bases from V and 4 bases from J, with 15 bases between. CDR3 coding DNA: TGTGCCAGCAGCTTAGCGTCAGGTGGGGCTCTCTATGGCTACACCTTC. It translates to CASSLASGGALYGYTF.